The 29 T cell receptor beta chains listed next were all sequenced from one sample in a study of shared clonotypes between healthy human individuals. TCRdb keeps only in-frame clones here, not all; method: immunoSEQ multiplex PCR. Seen here are some 980,000 clones, around 80% observed once, and the top ten hold roughly 1.5%. The sequencing input was memory CD4+ T cells sorted from blood. Sample subset: CD45RA-negative fraction. The source of these receptors is a man between 18 and 35 years old in good health.

Judged by abundance, this clone is medium-sized. V gene TRBV4-3 combines with J gene TRBJ1-6, with D uncertain. Deletions cut 5 bases from V and 5 bases from J, with 7 bases between. Germline loops: CDR1 LGHNA, CDR2 YSLEER. The CDR3 has 13 residues. CDR3 DNA sequence: TGCGCCAGCAGCGATCAGCATAATTCACCCCTCCACTTT. This encodes CASSDQHNSPLHF.

A word on this clone: This sample also contains other DNA sequences that code for the same CDR3. The chain links TRBV28 to TRBJ1-5, with 7 nucleotides matching TRBD1. The CDR3 is 16 amino acids. Germline V CDR1 and CDR2: MDHEN, SYDVKM. The ends lost 5 bases at V and 0 bases at J; junction bases unmatched: 7. CDR3 sequence (DNA): TGTGCCAGCAGTCCCGGGACAGAGAGTAGCAATCAGCCCCAGCATTTT. Protein product: CASSPGTESSNQPQHF.

The chain carries TRBV4-1 and TRBJ2-3; D may be TRBD2 (6 bases). The CDR3 runs 15 residues. Germline V CDR1 and CDR2: MGHRA, YSYEKL. Trimming took 4 bases from V and 6 from J, leaving 17 bases between them. The DNA of the CDR3 is TGCGCCAGCAGCCCGGGACTCATGAGGTGGGATACGCAGTATTTT. Its translation is CASSPGLMRWDTQYF.

The CDR3 DNA reads as TGTGCCAGCAATAGACAGAAGAAACCCTACGAGCAGTACTTC. Translating it yields CASNRQKKPYEQYF. The V call is TRBV6-4, the J call TRBJ2-7; a weak D match, TRBD1 (5 bases). The V gene lost 7 bases and the J gene lost 2 bases, with 15 bases spanning the gap. This CDR3 has 14 amino acids. Germline-derived CDR1 and CDR2 are MRHNA and SNTAGT.

This clone was detected only once. CDR3 nucleotide sequence: TGTGCCAGCAGTTACAAGACAGTTTATGGCTACACCTTC. Residues: CASSYKTVYGYTF. The V call is TRBV28, the J call TRBJ1-2; perhaps TRBD1 as D (5 bases). V was pared by 4 bases and J by 5 bases, with 11 bases between. Germline V CDR1 and CDR2: MDHEN, SYDVKM. The length of the CDR3 is 13 residues.

This chain links TRBV4-3 with TRBJ2-7; 16 bases match TRBD2. The V and J ends lost 9 bases and 7 bases, in that order; junction bases with no gene match: 6. The CDR3 extends over 14 amino acids. Germline values: CDR1 LGHNA, CDR2 YSLEER. CDR3 in amino acids: CARGLAGGPREQYF. As DNA, the CDR3 is TGCGCCAGGGGACTAGCGGGAGGGCCGCGGGAGCAGTACTTC.

This clone occurred many times. The chain links TRBV6-1 to TRBJ1-1; weak D call: TRBD1 (5 bases). Germline CDR1 is MNHNS and CDR2 is SASEGT. The V and J ends lost 5 bases and 1 base respectively, with 11 bases between them. This CDR3 has 14 amino acids. The CDR3 region has the DNA TGTGCCAGCAGTTATATAGGACAGAACACTGAAGCTTTCTTT. Translation gives CASSYIGQNTEAFF.

This clone is a singleton in its sample. The chain is built from TRBV15 and TRBJ1-6; D might be TRBD1 (5 bases). Germline V CDR1 and CDR2: LNHNV, YYDKDF (reference sequence). The CDR3 is 15 residues long. V gave up 3 bases and J gave up 9 bases, with 15 bases separating them. The CDR3 loop reads CATSRTAGGGSPLHF. The CDR3 DNA reads TGTGCCACCAGCAGGACCGCCGGGGGTGGTTCACCCCTCCACTTT.

The genes are TRBV10-1 and TRBJ1-1; the match to TRBD1 covers 7 bases. Germline V gene data show CDR1 as WNHNN and CDR2 as SYGVQD (reference sequence). V was pared by 6 bases and J by 3 bases, with 7 bases of the junction left unmatched. This CDR3 region has 14 residues. The CDR3 protein is CASSETGTDTEAFF. The CDR3 nucleotides read TGCGCCAGCAGCGAGACAGGGACGGACACTGAAGCTTTCTTT.

The V and J genes are TRBV4-3 and TRBJ1-4; 9 nucleotides agree with TRBD1. Unmatched junction bases numbered 10, after V lost 2 bases and J lost 6 bases. CDR3 length: 17 residues. Germline lookup yields CDR1 LGHNA and CDR2 YSLEER. The CDR3 nucleotides read TGCGCCAGCAGCCAACACACTACAGGGGGCGTTTATGAAAAACTGTTTTTT. Residues: CASSQHTTGGVYEKLFF.

The chain links TRBV6-4 to TRBJ2-1; D possibly corresponds to TRBD2 (5 bases). Per the germline V gene, CDR1 is MRHNA and CDR2 is SNTAGT. The CDR3 contains 13 residues. The germline V and J ends were trimmed by 6 bases and 9 bases, with 15 bases remaining between them. CDR3 sequence reads: CASSEIASSEQFF. The DNA for the CDR3 is TGTGCCAGCAGCGAAATAGCGTCGTCTGAGCAGTTCTTC.

J is TRBJ2-7 and V is TRBV18, with D possibly matching TRBD1 (5 bases). V was cut by 4 bases and J by 2 bases, with 12 bases left in between. The CDR3 covers 14 residues. Germline V gene lookup returns CDR1 KGHSH and CDR2 LQKENI. The DNA for the CDR3 is TGTGCCAGCTCACAGTCGTCAGGGCCCTACGAGCAGTACTTC. Protein product: CASSQSSGPYEQYF.

The rearrangement links TRBV7-2 to TRBJ2-5; 11 nucleotides match TRBD2. Gene TRBJ2-7 matches the end of the DNA better, so the J call may be wrong. This CDR3 region has 16 residues. Germline CDR1 reads SGHTA; CDR2 reads FQGNSA. The CDR3 DNA is TGTGCCAGCAGCTTCCCGCCTAGCGGGAGGTCCTACGAGCAGTACTTC. Protein: CASSFPPSGRSYEQYF.

The CDR3 protein is CASSLFRRTLPTEAFF. CDR3 nucleotide sequence: TGTGCCAGCAGCCTGTTCAGGCGGACACTTCCCACTGAAGCTTTCTTT. The rearrangement links TRBV5-6 to TRBJ1-1, with D possibly matching TRBD1 (5 bases). Germline CDR1 and CDR2: SGHDT and YYEEEE. The CDR3 runs 16 residues. V was cut by 4 bases and J by 4 bases, with 20 bases left in between.

V gene TRBV7-9 combines with J gene TRBJ1-2, with TRBD1 identical over 10 bases. The length of the CDR3 is 13 residues. Germline CDR1 is SEHNR and CDR2 is FQNEAQ (reference sequence). V lost 6 bases, J lost 6 bases, and 4 bases stayed unmatched. CDR3 nucleotides: TGTGCCAGCAGTCGACAGGGGGCTCATGGCTACACCTTC. Residues: CASSRQGAHGYTF.

This clone was seen only a few times. The chain links TRBV10-3 to TRBJ1-3, with D perhaps matching TRBD1 (6 bases). CDR1 is ENHRY, CDR2 SYGVKD, per germline. The CDR3 has 16 residues. Trimming took off 6 bases at V and 1 base at J, with 16 bases between the two ends. This CDR3 reads CAIREQGAGSGNTIYF. Here the CDR3 DNA reads TGTGCCATCAGAGAACAGGGAGCCGGATCTGGAAACACCATATATTTT.

This clone was observed a handful of times. The rearrangement uses TRBV19 and TRBJ1-5, with D tentatively TRBD1 (6 bases). The CDR3 spans 14 residues. V lost 6 bases to trimming and J lost 9 bases, with 18 bases between them. Germline V gives CDR1 LNHDA, CDR2 SQIVND (reference sequence). CDR3 region: CASRTTGPLGPQHF. CDR3 in DNA: TGTGCCAGTAGGACGACAGGCCCCTTGGGGCCCCAGCATTTT.

In this sample, this clone turned up once. The rearrangement joins TRBV5-6 to TRBJ2-2; 10 bases fit TRBD1. This CDR3 is 16 amino acids long. V shed 4 bases and J 2 bases; nucleotides not matched to a gene: 5. Germline CDR1 SGHDT, CDR2 YYEEEE. The CDR3 sequence is CASSNDRGPNTGELFF. CDR3 bases: TGTGCCAGCAGCAATGACAGGGGGCCCAACACCGGGGAGCTGTTTTTT.

The J gene is TRBJ1-6, the V gene TRBV6-5; D may be TRBD1 (5 bases). Per germline, CDR1 MNHEY and CDR2 SVGAGI. Deletions cut 4 bases from V and 7 bases from J, with 17 bases between. The CDR3 runs to 16 residues. The CDR3 protein is CASSSILGGTNSPLHF. The CDR3, as DNA: TGTGCCAGCAGTTCAATCCTGGGGGGGACCAATTCACCCCTCCACTTT.

V and J are TRBV6-1 and TRBJ2-1; 9 bases line up with TRBD2. Trimming took 2 bases from V and 2 from J; bases not matched to a gene: 4. Germline-derived CDR1 and CDR2 are MNHNS and SASEGT. This CDR3 is 16 amino acids long. CDR3 nucleotides: TGTGCCAGCAGTGAAAGCTCTAGCGGGGCCTACAATGAGCAGTTCTTC. This translates into CASSESSSGAYNEQFF.

This clone has only a few counts. The identical CDR3 is also encoded by other nucleotide sequences in the sample. The chain uses TRBV19 and TRBJ2-7; TRBD2 matches at 7 bases. V dropped 4 bases and J dropped 1; count of bases not matched to a gene: 4. Germline CDR1 and CDR2: LNHDA and SQIVND (reference sequence). CDR3 length: 14 amino acids. In nucleotides, the CDR3 is TGTGCCAGTAGTAGGGGGAGGGATTCCTACGAGCAGTACTTC. It specifies CASSRGRDSYEQYF.

The rearrangement links TRBV5-1 to TRBJ2-7, with a tentative D call TRBD1 (5 bases). CDR1 is SGHRS and CDR2 is YFSETQ in the germline V gene. Trimming took off 7 bases at V and 2 bases at J, with 19 bases between the two ends. CDR3 size: 15 residues. The CDR3: CASGQGSTTTYEQYF. CDR3 DNA: TGCGCCAGCGGTCAGGGATCAACTACAACCTACGAGCAGTACTTC.

V usage is TRBV30 and J usage is TRBJ2-5; TRBD2 agrees at 8 bases. The germline gives CDR1 GTSNPN, CDR2 SVGIG (reference sequence). This CDR3 spans 14 amino acids. Germline trimming cut 2 bases from V and 5 bases from J; bases unmatched to any gene: 7. Here the CDR3 reads CAWSRVAGRETQYF. CDR3 nucleotide sequence: TGTGCCTGGAGTAGGGTAGCGGGAAGGGAGACCCAGTACTTC.

The V and J genes are TRBV28 and TRBJ1-3, with D perhaps matching TRBD1 (6 bases). Per the germline V gene, CDR1 is MDHEN and CDR2 is SYDVKM. The germline V and J ends were trimmed by 3 bases and 2 bases, with 14 bases remaining between them. The CDR3 loop spans 16 amino acids. The CDR3 protein is CASSFDGRGAGNTIYF. The CDR3 nucleotides read TGTGCCAGCAGTTTTGACGGCAGGGGCGCTGGAAACACCATATATTTT.

This CDR3 reads CASSLASRDIYQPQHF. The DNA of the CDR3 is TGCGCCAGCAGCTTGGCCTCCAGGGATATTTATCAGCCCCAGCATTTT. V is TRBV5-1 and J is TRBJ1-5, with D maybe TRBD1 (5 bases). This CDR3 is built from 16 residues. Germline lookup yields CDR1 SGHRS and CDR2 YFSETQ. The germline V and J ends were trimmed by 0 bases and 5 bases, with 15 bases remaining between them.

This rearrangement joins TRBV30 to TRBJ1-6; maybe TRBD1 (6 bases). CDR3 length equals 14 residues. Germline V CDR1 and CDR2: GTSNPN, SVGIG (reference sequence). V lost 4 bases and J lost 11, with 18 bases in between. The CDR3 protein is CAWTRDMRWAPLHF. The DNA for the CDR3 is TGTGCCTGGACCCGGGACATGAGATGGGCACCCCTCCACTTT.

This clone was recorded once. The chain links TRBV18 to TRBJ2-7; D unresolved. Germline CDR1 reads KGHSH; CDR2 reads LQKENI. The CDR3 loop spans 12 amino acids. V lost 2 bases and J 4 bases, leaving 6 bases between the germline ends. The CDR3 region is CASSPVLYEQYF. CDR3 DNA sequence: TGTGCCAGCTCACCAGTGCTTTACGAGCAGTACTTC.

V gene TRBV20-1 combines with J gene TRBJ2-7, with D maybe TRBD1 (5 bases). V lost 3 bases and J lost 7, with 10 bases in between. CDR1 and CDR2 from the germline V gene are DFQATT and SNEGSKA (reference sequence). The CDR3 spans 11 residues. The CDR3, as DNA: TGCAGTGCTAGTTGGACACATGAGCAGTACTTC. Its protein is CSASWTHEQYF.

This clone was picked up one time. The chain carries TRBV28 and TRBJ1-2; TRBD1 is a possible D gene (5 bases). V shed 6 bases and J shed 9 bases, with 20 bases lying between them. Germline-derived CDR1 and CDR2 are MDHEN and SYDVKM. The CDR3 is 14 residues long. The CDR3, as DNA: TGTGCCAGCAGGCCTACCGGGACCTTTTCTCGCTACACCTTC. This codes for CASRPTGTFSRYTF.